This entry features one T cell receptor (beta chain) sequence. This sample was included in a study of T cells expressing NK-cell markers. Whole-study context: Each TCR beta repertoire originated in sorted T cells that were CD3+CD56+NKG2C+, CD3+CD56+NKG2C- or CD3+CD56-NKG2C+. Seven sequenced donors out of eight were HCMV-seropositive, one seronegative.

TCRdb re-called the 5' RACE reads and catalogs CDR3 proteins one per entry, DNA excluded. The sample holds roughly 180,000 distinct CDR3 sequences. CDR1 is MDHEN, CDR2 SYDVKM, per germline. The CDR3 is 15 residues long. The specimen sequenced was blood T cells: a sorted CD56 or NKG2C T cell subset, CD4+ or CD8+ T cells, or bulk PBMC T cells (not recorded which). This TCR derives from a man aged 18-69 years in good health. The V call is TRBV28, the J call TRBJ1-5; the D call from TCRdb, TRBD1, cannot be confirmed without DNA. The CDR3 region is CASDTTDRVDQPQHF. Complete variable domain (other parts from reference TRBV28 and TRBJ1-5): DVKVTQSSRYLVKRTGEKVFLECVQDMDHENMFWYRQDPGLGLRLIYFSYDVKMKEKGDIPEGYSVSREKKERFSLILESASTNQTSMYLCASDTTDRVDQPQHFGDGTRLSIL.